This T cell receptor (beta chain) was identified in a study of cytomegalovirus exposure and HLA in healthy donors. This CDR3 has 15 residues. Trimming at V came to 7 bases and at J to 2 bases, leaving 5 bases not matched to a gene. Looked up from germline, CDR1 is LGHNA and CDR2 is YSLEER. PCR employed 60 Vbeta and 13 Jbeta primers. Libraries were prepared by immunoSEQ multiplex PCR; TCRdb keeps only in-frame clonotypes and omits some of them. The sample's table shows 40,000 or so clones. The sequencing sample was made of PBMCs. V and J are TRBV4-3 and TRBJ2-5, with 12 bases matching TRBD2. The sequence came from a man between 25 and 39 years old in good health and CMV-seronegative. In nucleotides, the CDR3 is TGCGCCAGCACCTCGGGACTAGCGGGTCAAGAGACCCAGTACTTC. Translating it yields CASTSGLAGQETQYF.